Sequencing of this TCR beta chain was carried out in a study of cytomegalovirus exposure and HLA in healthy donors. PCR amplification relied on 60 Vbeta primers (plus 13 Jbeta primers). Here immunoSEQ multiplex PCR was the method, and the copy in TCRdb shows in-frame clones only, minus some. Of about 120,000 clones listed, about 8% are singletons. In regard to this clone: The antigen is undetermined.

CDR3 size: 18 residues. Per germline, CDR1 SQVTM and CDR2 ANQGSEA. V was clipped by 0 bases and J by 0 bases; unmatched bases: 10. Study observations and caveats: Among donors in an Asian-associated ancestry cluster, a later analysis reportedly found fewer N-insertions than the approximately 700-donor mean.

Sequences were obtained from PBMCs. The receptor comes from a woman in her forties in good health and CMV-seropositive. This chain links TRBV29-1 with TRBJ2-1; TRBD1 aligns across 8 bases. CDR3 DNA: TGCAGCGTTGAAGATATGGGGGCGACAGGGGCCTCCTACAATGAGCAGTTCTTC. Protein product: CSVEDMGATGASYNEQFF.